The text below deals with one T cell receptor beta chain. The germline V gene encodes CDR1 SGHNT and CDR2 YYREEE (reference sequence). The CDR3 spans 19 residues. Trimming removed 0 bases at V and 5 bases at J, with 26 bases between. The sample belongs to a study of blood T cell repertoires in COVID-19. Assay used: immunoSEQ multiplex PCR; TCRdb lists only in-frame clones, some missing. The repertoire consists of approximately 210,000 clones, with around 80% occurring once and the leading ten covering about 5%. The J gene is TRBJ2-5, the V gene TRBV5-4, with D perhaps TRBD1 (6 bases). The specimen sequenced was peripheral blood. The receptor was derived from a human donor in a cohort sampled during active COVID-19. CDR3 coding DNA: TGTGCCAGCAGCTTGGTATTGAGAGGGGGTGGTGCCACACGGGAGACCCAGTACTTC. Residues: CASSLVLRGGGATRETQYF.